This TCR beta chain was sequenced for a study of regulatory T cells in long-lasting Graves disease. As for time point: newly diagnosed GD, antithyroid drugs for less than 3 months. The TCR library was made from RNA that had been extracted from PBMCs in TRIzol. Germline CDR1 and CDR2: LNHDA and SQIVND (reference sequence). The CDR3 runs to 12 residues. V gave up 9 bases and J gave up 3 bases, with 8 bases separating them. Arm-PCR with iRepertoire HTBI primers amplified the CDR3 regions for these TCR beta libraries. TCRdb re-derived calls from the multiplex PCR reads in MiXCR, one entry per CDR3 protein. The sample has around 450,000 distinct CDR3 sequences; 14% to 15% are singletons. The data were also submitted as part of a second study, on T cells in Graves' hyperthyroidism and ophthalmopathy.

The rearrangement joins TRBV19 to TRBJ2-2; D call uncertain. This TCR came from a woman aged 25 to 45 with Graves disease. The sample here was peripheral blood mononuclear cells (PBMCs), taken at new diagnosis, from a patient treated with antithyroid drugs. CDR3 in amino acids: CASPAYTGELFF. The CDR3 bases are TGTGCCAGCCCCGCATACACCGGGGAGCTGTTTTTT. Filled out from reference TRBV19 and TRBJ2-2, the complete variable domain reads DGGITQSPKYLFRKEGQNVTLSCEQNLNHDAMYWYRQDPGQGLRLIYYSQIVNDFQKGDIAEGYSVSREKKESFPLTVTSAQKNPTAFYLCASPAYTGELFFGEGSRLTVL.